Listed below are T cell receptor beta chains from one sample, sequenced in a study of early T cells in non-severe SARS-CoV-2 infection. TCRdb analysed the 5' RACE reads with MiXCR anew, one entry per CDR3 protein. Found here are 84,000 or so distinct CDR3 sequences, 9.5% to 13% of them singletons; the top ten hold about 2.7%. Sequenced input: whole blood. These receptors were collected from an adult who was a healthcare worker with PCR-confirmed SARS-CoV-2 infection or an uninfected control (not recorded which). Each CDR3 is given with its conserved first and last residue. The order of the fields is D gene, J gene, clone size, V gene, CDR3 DNA, CDR3 protein. The D gene is left open where the match is weak. The size field is filled for only some rows; it gives once, few, many or a size class.

d_gene: TRBD2
j_gene: TRBJ2-3
abundance: .
v_gene: TRBV6-1
CDR3nt: TGTGCCAGCAGCTTTCTAGCGGGGGGGCAGGATACGCAGTATTTT
CDR3aa: CASSFLAGGQDTQYF

d_gene: TRBD1
j_gene: TRBJ1-1
abundance: .
v_gene: TRBV7-9
CDR3nt: TGTGTCAGCAGCTTTCCCCCTTTGGGACAGGGGAACACTGAAGCTTTCTTT
CDR3aa: CVSSFPPLGQGNTEAFF

d_gene: TRBD1
j_gene: TRBJ1-2
abundance: .
v_gene: TRBV5-1
CDR3nt: TGCGCCAGCAGCTTTGAGGGGACAGAGGGCTACACCTTC
CDR3aa: CASSFEGTEGYTF

d_gene: .
j_gene: TRBJ2-7
abundance: many
v_gene: TRBV9
CDR3nt: TGTGCCAGCAGCCGTCAGGGGCAAGGGATCTACGAGCAGTACTTC
CDR3aa: CASSRQGQGIYEQYF

d_gene: .
j_gene: TRBJ2-3
abundance: .
v_gene: TRBV29-1
CDR3nt: TGCAGCGCCCGGACTAACACAGATACGCAGTATTTT
CDR3aa: CSARTNTDTQYF

d_gene: .
j_gene: TRBJ1-6
abundance: .
v_gene: TRBV7-6
CDR3nt: TGTGCCAGCAGCTTAGCAGAAGGGACACCCCTCCACTTT
CDR3aa: CASSLAEGTPLHF

d_gene: .
j_gene: TRBJ2-1
abundance: many
v_gene: TRBV9
CDR3nt: TGTGCCAGCAGCGTAGCTTCTTCGTATTTAGGGGGAGGGGAGCAGTTCTTC
CDR3aa: CASSVASSYLGGGEQFF

d_gene: TRBD1
j_gene: TRBJ1-6
abundance: .
v_gene: TRBV30
CDR3nt: TGTGCCTGGAGTGTAGGACAGGGTAATAATTCACCCCTCCACTTT
CDR3aa: CAWSVGQGNNSPLHF

d_gene: TRBD2
j_gene: TRBJ2-7
abundance: .
v_gene: TRBV5-4
CDR3nt: TGTGCCAGCAGCTGGACTAGCGGGATCGAGCAGTACTTC
CDR3aa: CASSWTSGIEQYF

d_gene: .
j_gene: TRBJ1-3
abundance: .
v_gene: TRBV30
CDR3nt: TGTGCCTGGAGGCCAAGGGGTGACACCATATATTTT
CDR3aa: CAWRPRGDTIYF

d_gene: .
j_gene: TRBJ2-2
abundance: .
v_gene: TRBV7-3
CDR3nt: TGTGCCAGCAGTGCGACTACCAACACCGGGGAGCTGTTTTTT
CDR3aa: CASSATTNTGELFF

d_gene: .
j_gene: TRBJ2-1
abundance: many
v_gene: TRBV7-9
CDR3nt: TGTGCCAGCAGCCCACCAGGGGGGGGAGACTACAATGAGCAGTTCTTC
CDR3aa: CASSPPGGGDYNEQFF

d_gene: .
j_gene: TRBJ2-1
abundance: many
v_gene: TRBV29-1
CDR3nt: TGCAGCGTTGAAGGGGGTCAGTCCTCCTACAATGAGCAGTTCTTC
CDR3aa: CSVEGGQSSYNEQFF

d_gene: TRBD1
j_gene: TRBJ2-1
abundance: few
v_gene: TRBV13
CDR3nt: TGTGCCAGCAGCTTAGGGGACAGGGTCAACAATGAGCAGTTCTTC
CDR3aa: CASSLGDRVNNEQFF

d_gene: .
j_gene: TRBJ1-5
abundance: few
v_gene: TRBV7-9
CDR3nt: TGTGCCAGCAGCTTAGTGTTAGGGGTAATTGCTCAGCCCCAGCATTTT
CDR3aa: CASSLVLGVIAQPQHF

d_gene: .
j_gene: TRBJ1-6
abundance: many
v_gene: TRBV28
CDR3nt: TGTGCCAGCGCGAGGGGGGCCTATAATTCACCCCTCCACTTT
CDR3aa: CASARGAYNSPLHF

d_gene: TRBD1
j_gene: TRBJ1-1
abundance: .
v_gene: TRBV20-1
CDR3nt: TGCAGTGCTAGAGATTACAGGGGGAACACTGAAGCTTTCTTT
CDR3aa: CSARDYRGNTEAFF

d_gene: TRBD1
j_gene: TRBJ1-2
abundance: .
v_gene: TRBV11-3
CDR3nt: TGTGCCAGCAGCCGCCACAGGGGGCCTGGCTACACCTTC
CDR3aa: CASSRHRGPGYTF

d_gene: TRBD2
j_gene: TRBJ2-3
abundance: .
v_gene: TRBV7-8
CDR3nt: TGTGCCAGCAGCCGTAGCGGGGGTAGCACAGATACGCAGTATTTT
CDR3aa: CASSRSGGSTDTQYF